This T cell receptor (beta chain) originates from a study of blood T cells in healthy people across ages. Broader study findings: Expanded clonotype shifts may have been confounded, as the donors had an unknown CMV status.

Together with a sample-barcoded 5' primer, a J-beta primer mix was included in a second PCR lasting about 6 to 12 cycles. TCRdb passed the 5' RACE reads through MiXCR, listing each CDR3 protein once. The sample lists 700,000 or so distinct CDR3 sequences; about a fifth were seen once. In its sample, this clonotype was seen many times. Its matching antigen is unknown. Sample: blood. This TCR was recovered from a man between 65 and 79 years old in good health.

The CDR3 loop is CAISESGLAGSSNNEQFF. The CDR3 nucleotides are TGTGCCATCAGTGAGTCAGGACTAGCGGGGTCTTCTAACAATGAGCAGTTCTTC. This chain connects TRBV10-3 to TRBJ2-1; 12 bases match TRBD2. The CDR3 totals 18 residues. CDR1 is ENHRY and CDR2 is SYGVKD in the germline V gene. Trimming took 0 bases from V and 5 from J; bases not matched to a gene: 8.